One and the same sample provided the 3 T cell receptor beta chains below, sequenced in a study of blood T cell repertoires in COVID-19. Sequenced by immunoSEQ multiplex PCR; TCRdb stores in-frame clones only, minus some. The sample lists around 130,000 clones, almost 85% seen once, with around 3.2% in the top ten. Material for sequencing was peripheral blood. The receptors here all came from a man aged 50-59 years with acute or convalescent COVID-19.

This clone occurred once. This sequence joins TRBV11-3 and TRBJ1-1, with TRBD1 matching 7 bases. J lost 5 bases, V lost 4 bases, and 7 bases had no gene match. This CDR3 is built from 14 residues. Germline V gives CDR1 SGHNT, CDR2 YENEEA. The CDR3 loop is CASSSDRRGTEAFF. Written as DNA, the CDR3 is TGTGCCAGCAGCTCGGACAGGCGGGGAACTGAAGCTTTCTTT.

As DNA, the CDR3 is TGCGCCAGCAGCACGGTTGGCGGGGGCGGGAGGGACAATGAGCAGTTCTTC. It is translated as CASSTVGGGGRDNEQFF. This sequence joins TRBV5-1 and TRBJ2-1; 9 nucleotides match TRBD2. The length of the CDR3 is 17 residues. J lost 5 bases, V lost 4 bases, and 13 bases had no gene match. The germline gives CDR1 SGHRS, CDR2 YFSETQ.

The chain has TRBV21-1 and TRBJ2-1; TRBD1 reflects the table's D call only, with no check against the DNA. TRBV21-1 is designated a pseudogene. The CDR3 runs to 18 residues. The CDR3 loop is CASSPEEIQPRAYNEQFF. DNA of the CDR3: TGTGCCAGCAGCCCCGAGGAAATCCAGCCCAGGGCCTACAATGAGCAGTTCTTC.